A single sample gave rise to the 8 T cell receptor beta chains below, sequenced in a study of T cells after yellow fever vaccination. TCRdb fed the 5' RACE reads into MiXCR, producing one record per CDR3 protein. The repertoire holds about 320,000 distinct CDR3 sequences, about 10% seen once, with 3% to 4% in the top ten. This material consisted of CD4+ T cells sorted from PBMCs, taken 45 days after the yellow fever booster vaccination. These receptors were taken from a man between 18 and 35 years old who received the YFV17D yellow fever vaccine.

Many counts were recorded for this clonotype. This chain links TRBV6-2 or TRBV6-3 with TRBJ2-1; TRBD2 agrees at 7 bases. The V segment lost 8 bases and the J segment 9 bases; nucleotides outside the gene matches: 10. Per germline, CDR1 MNHEY and CDR2 SVGEGT. The length of the CDR3 is 13 residues. CDR3 DNA sequence: TGTGCCAGCGCGAAGTCCGGGGGGTCTGAGCAGTTCTTC. Its protein product is CASAKSGGSEQFF.

The chain employs TRBV2 and TRBJ1-2, with a tentative D call TRBD1 (5 bases). The CDR3 is 14 residues long. Germline CDR1 SNHLY, CDR2 FYNNEI. V gave up 10 bases and J gave up 7 bases, with 22 bases separating them. The chain's CDR3 is CATATRQTGRGYTF. In DNA, the CDR3 is TGTGCCACCGCAACAAGACAGACGGGACGTGGCTACACCTTC.

This clonotype has more than one count but fewer than ten. The gene calls are TRBV7-2 and TRBJ1-6; no definite D call. The CDR3 has 15 residues. Deletions cut 5 bases from V and 3 bases from J, with 11 bases between. Germline V gives CDR1 SGHTA, CDR2 FQGNSA. In DNA form, the CDR3 reads TGTGCCAGCAGCGCCGGAGGGAGCTATAATTCACCCCTCCACTTT. The encoded protein is CASSAGGSYNSPLHF.

The V call is TRBV28, the J call TRBJ1-2; 8 nucleotides agree with TRBD1. V lost 1 base, J lost 6 bases, and 10 bases stayed unmatched. Germline V lookup: CDR1 MDHEN, CDR2 SYDVKM. The CDR3 sequence is 16 residues long. The CDR3 is CASSLFSGRTGNGYTF. In DNA, the CDR3 is TGTGCCAGCAGTTTATTCTCGGGGAGGACAGGGAATGGCTACACCTTC.

This clonotype was seen a few times. The chain combines TRBV9 with TRBJ2-1; TRBD2 matches at 8 bases. CDR1 and CDR2 from the germline V gene are SGDLS and YYNGEE. V lost 0 bases to trimming and J lost 6 bases; unmatched junction nucleotides: 5. This CDR3 spans 15 amino acids. In nucleotides, the CDR3 is TGTGCCAGCAGCGTAGGAGCGGGGGTTGGCAATGAGCAGTTCTTC. Its protein product is CASSVGAGVGNEQFF.

This clonotype was counted many times. The chain has TRBV5-1 and TRBJ1-2, with D unclear. CDR1 is SGHRS, CDR2 YFSETQ, per germline. CDR3 length: 13 amino acids. Trimming removed 2 bases from V and 0 bases from J, with 5 bases in between. The CDR3 loop reads CASSFGTNYGYTF. In DNA, the CDR3 is TGCGCCAGCAGCTTCGGAACTAACTATGGCTACACCTTC. The full variable domain, in which reference TRBV5-1 and TRBJ1-2 provide the parts outside the CDR3, is KAGVTQTPRYLIKTRGQQVTLSCSPISGHRSVSWYQQTPGQGLQFLFEYFSETQRNKGNFPGRFSGRQFSNSRSEMNVSTLELGDSALYLCASSFGTNYGYTFGSGTRLTVV.

This clonotype was detected ten times or more. V is TRBV5-6 and J is TRBJ1-5; TRBD1 matches at 7 bases. Germline V gene data show CDR1 as SGHDT and CDR2 as YYEEEE. This CDR3 has 15 amino acids. V was clipped by 2 bases and J by 7 bases; unmatched bases: 9. The CDR3 nucleotides are TGTGCCAGCAGCTTACGGACAGGAAGGGGCCAGCCCCAGCATTTT. Translating gives CASSLRTGRGQPQHF.

The rearrangement links TRBV6-6 to TRBJ2-7; tentative D call: TRBD2 (6 bases). The V end lost 4 bases, the J end lost 4 bases, and 14 bases lay between the germline ends. This CDR3 has 14 amino acids. CDR1 is MNHNY, CDR2 SVGAGI, per germline (reference sequence). As DNA, the CDR3 is TGTGCCAGCAGTTCGGGCGGGACTGATTACGAGCAGTACGTC. This encodes CASSSGGTDYEQYV.